Reported below is one TCR beta chain. The CDR3 sequence is 17 residues long. Germline CDR1 is SGHTA and CDR2 is FQGNSA. The J segment lost 0 bases and the V segment lost 0 bases, leaving 4 bases of the junction unmatched. Assay: immunoSEQ multiplex PCR; the TCRdb copy retains only in-frame clones and omits some. The table shows over 20,000 clones, with around 87% occurring only once. This specimen comes from a study of T cell responses to AZD1222 COVID-19 vaccine. This chain joins TRBV7-2 and TRBJ2-3, with 9 nucleotides matching TRBD2. The sample here was peripheral blood, taken 28 days after the second AZD1222 dose. This receptor was identified in an adult who received the AZD1222 COVID-19 vaccine. DNA of the CDR3: TGTGCCAGCAGCTTAGCCTTAACTAGCGGGAGCACAGATACGCAGTATTTT. Translating gives CASSLALTSGSTDTQYF.